These 26 T cell receptor beta chains share one sample of origin, sequenced in a study of blood T cell repertoires in COVID-19. Method: immunoSEQ multiplex PCR; TCRdb's copy keeps in-frame clones and lacks some. The sample records 150,000 to 200,000 clones, about 87% being singletons. The material sequenced was peripheral blood. These receptors were obtained from a woman aged 60 to 75 who had recovered from COVID-19.

The chain employs TRBV12-5 and TRBJ1-3, with D tentatively TRBD1 (5 bases). This CDR3 has 15 residues. Germline lookup yields CDR1 LGHNT and CDR2 FRNRAP. Trimming pared 1 base from V and 2 bases from J, leaving 9 bases between. The CDR3 region is CASGLAGGAGNTIYF. The DNA of the CDR3 is TGTGCTAGTGGTTTGGCCGGAGGGGCTGGAAACACCATATATTTT.

The chain combines TRBV18 with TRBJ1-3; TRBD1 aligns across 10 bases. V lost 4 bases to trimming and J lost 2 bases; unmatched junction nucleotides: 5. This CDR3 is 16 amino acids long. Germline CDR1 is KGHSH and CDR2 is LQKENI. The CDR3 spells CASSLDRGRPGNTIYF. In DNA, the CDR3 is TGTGCCAGCTCACTTGACAGGGGGCGGCCTGGAAACACCATATATTTT.

This clone has a handful of counts. The rearrangement joins TRBV5-1 to TRBJ1-6, with a tentative D call TRBD1 (5 bases). Germline V gives CDR1 SGHRS, CDR2 YFSETQ. This CDR3 region has 14 residues. V was clipped by 1 base and J by 8 bases, with 10 bases between them. The CDR3 DNA reads TGCGCCAGCAGCTTGTCAGGGTCTTATTCACCCCTCCACTTT. Protein sequence: CASSLSGSYSPLHF.

Many counts were recorded for this clone. The chain has TRBV11-2 and TRBJ2-6, with TRBD1 as a possible D gene (6 bases). This CDR3 region has 18 residues. Germline CDR1 and CDR2: SGHAT and FQNNGV. V lost 8 bases to trimming and J lost 0 bases, with 20 bases between them. The CDR3 DNA is TGTGCCAGCGGCCCCAGGGGTCTTTTGAGCTCTGGGGCCAACGTCCTGACTTTC. Its protein product is CASGPRGLLSSGANVLTF.

The chain has TRBV2 and TRBJ2-7, with D maybe TRBD1 (6 bases). Looked up from germline, CDR1 is SNHLY and CDR2 is FYNNEI. Trimming removed 2 bases at V and 7 bases at J, with 12 bases between. The CDR3 contains 13 residues. CDR3 residues: CASSEWGHAEQYF. In DNA, the CDR3 is TGTGCCAGCAGTGAATGGGGGCACGCGGAGCAGTACTTC.

This chain links TRBV29-1 with TRBJ1-1; D uncertain. V was clipped by 7 bases and J by 0 bases, with 12 bases between them. The CDR3 sequence is 13 residues long. The germline CDR1 and CDR2 sequences are SQVTM and ANQGSEA. CDR3 protein: CSANSLMNTEAFF. DNA of the CDR3: TGCAGCGCCAACAGCCTCATGAACACTGAAGCTTTCTTT. Combining the CDR3 with reference TRBV29-1 and TRBJ1-1 gives the whole variable domain SAVISQKPSRDICQRGTSLTIQCQVDSQVTMMFWYRQQPGQSLTLIATANQGSEATYESGFVIDKFPISRPNLTFSTLTVSNMSPEDSSIYLCSANSLMNTEAFFGQGTRLTVV.

This clone was detected only a few times. This chain links TRBV7-9 with TRBJ2-7; D possibly corresponds to TRBD1 (6 bases). The CDR3 is 17 amino acids. Trimming took off 2 bases at V and 1 base at J, with 18 bases between the two ends. Germline CDR1 reads SEHNR; CDR2 reads FQNEAQ (reference sequence). The CDR3 sequence is CASSLLSTGERSYEQYF. CDR3 nucleotide sequence: TGTGCCAGCAGCTTACTCTCGACAGGCGAGCGGTCCTACGAGCAGTACTTC.

CDR3 sequence (DNA): TGTGCCAGCAGCCAAGAAGCAGGGGGCGTCAACTATGGCTACACCTTC. Its protein product is CASSQEAGGVNYGYTF. The chain employs TRBV4-2 and TRBJ1-2; 8 positions agree with TRBD1. Germline loops: CDR1 LGHNA, CDR2 YNFKEQ. CDR3 length equals 16 residues. V shed 0 bases and J 2 bases; nucleotides not matched to a gene: 5.

The chain couples TRBV7-9 to TRBJ2-5; 10 bases line up with TRBD2. CDR1 and CDR2 from the germline V gene are SEHNR and FQNEAQ (reference sequence). The V and J ends lost 6 bases and 5 bases, in that order; junction bases with no gene match: 18. This CDR3 has 18 amino acids. The CDR3 reads CASSWNEASGGLRETQYF. In DNA form, the CDR3 reads TGTGCCAGCAGTTGGAATGAGGCTAGCGGGGGCCTCAGGGAGACCCAGTACTTC.

J is TRBJ1-6 and V is TRBV2; TRBD1 agrees at 7 bases. Germline V CDR1 and CDR2: SNHLY, FYNNEI. With 4 bases clipped from V and 6 bases from J, the junction kept 9 bases outside the gene matches. CDR3 length: 16 amino acids. CDR3 protein: CASSAGTAILNSPLHF. The CDR3 DNA follows: TGTGCCAGCAGTGCTGGGACAGCAATTCTTAATTCACCCCTCCACTTT.

This chain connects TRBV5-1 to TRBJ2-3; D is possibly TRBD2 (5 bases). Per germline, CDR1 SGHRS and CDR2 YFSETQ. The CDR3 is made up of 13 amino acids. V was shortened by 4 bases and J by 3 bases, with 9 bases between the two germline ends. This CDR3 is CASSEGGTDTQYF. DNA of the CDR3: TGCGCCAGCAGCGAGGGCGGGACAGATACGCAGTATTTT.

This clone was seen just once. CDR3 amino acids: CASRPSGSGNTIYF. The CDR3 nucleotides read TGTGCCAGCAGACCGTCAGGGTCTGGAAACACCATATATTTT. This sequence joins TRBV28 and TRBJ1-3, with a weak D call TRBD1 (5 bases). This CDR3 spans 14 amino acids. From germline, CDR1 is MDHEN and CDR2 SYDVKM. Trimming stripped 6 bases from V and 1 base from J, with 10 bases between. Full variable domain (rest looked up from reference TRBV28 and TRBJ1-3): DVKVTQSSRYLVKRTGEKVFLECVQDMDHENMFWYRQDPGLGLRLIYFSYDVKMKEKGDIPEGYSVSREKKERFSLILESASTNQTSMYLCASRPSGSGNTIYFGEGSWLTVV.

The rearrangement uses TRBV4-1 and TRBJ1-6, with 7 bases aligning to TRBD1. The CDR3 has 13 amino acids. Trimming cost V 8 bases and J 8 bases; bases outside gene matches: 6. Per the germline V gene, CDR1 is MGHRA and CDR2 is YSYEKL. The CDR3 is CASHSRGDSPLHF. DNA of the CDR3: TGCGCCAGCCACTCCAGGGGGGATTCACCCCTCCACTTT.

CDR3 region: CASSSGTGGQGYTF. In nucleotides, the CDR3 is TGTGCCAGCAGTTCCGGGACAGGGGGCCAGGGCTACACCTTC. The rearrangement uses TRBV28 and TRBJ1-2, with 12 bases matching TRBD1. J was trimmed by 8 bases and V by 4 bases; bases with no gene match: 5. The CDR3 has 14 amino acids. Per germline, CDR1 MDHEN and CDR2 SYDVKM.

This chain joins TRBV11-1 and TRBJ2-7; D gene unclear. CDR3 length: 14 residues. CDR1 is SGHAT and CDR2 is FQDESV in the germline V gene (reference sequence). V was pared by 2 bases and J by 2 bases, with 10 bases between. CDR3 protein: CASSLLSSPYEQYF. Written as DNA, the CDR3 is TGTGCCAGCAGCTTATTGTCCTCCCCCTACGAGCAGTACTTC.

This chain uses TRBV6-5 with TRBJ2-7; 7 nucleotides agree with TRBD1. The CDR3 length is 13 residues. Germline loops: CDR1 MNHEY, CDR2 SVGAGI. V was clipped by 7 bases and J by 7 bases; unmatched bases: 10. The CDR3 coding sequence is TGTGCCAGCAAGGCAGGGGGTGCGAGTGAGCAGTACTTC. This gives the protein CASKAGGASEQYF.

The chain is built from TRBV24-1 and TRBJ1-6; D is unclear. This CDR3 spans 18 amino acids. Trimming shortened V by 2 bases and J by 0 bases, and 13 bases separated the two germline ends. Germline CDR1 KGHDR, CDR2 SFDVKD. Here the CDR3 reads CATSDYYRESSYNSPLHF. CDR3 coding DNA: TGTGCCACCAGTGATTATTACAGAGAAAGCTCCTATAATTCACCCCTCCACTTT.

The chain carries TRBV5-1 and TRBJ2-5; maybe TRBD2 (5 bases). This CDR3 region has 15 residues. CDR1 is SGHRS, CDR2 YFSETQ, per germline. V lost 4 bases and J lost 3, with 16 bases in between. The CDR3 nucleotides are TGCGCCAGCAGCCGGGGTCTGTCTAGAGAAGAGACCCAGTACTTC. This sequence encodes CASSRGLSREETQYF.

The chain recombines TRBV5-5 with TRBJ2-3; 15 positions agree with TRBD2. Germline trimming cut 4 bases from V and 2 bases from J; bases unmatched to any gene: 5. The germline V gene encodes CDR1 SGHKS and CDR2 YYEKEE (reference sequence). CDR3 size: 17 residues. The CDR3 sequence: CASSPGTSGGFTDTQYF. Written as DNA, the CDR3 is TGTGCCAGCAGCCCGGGGACTAGCGGGGGGTTCACAGATACGCAGTATTTT.

Written as DNA, the CDR3 is TGTGCCAGCAGTTACAGCCAACAGGGCTACGAGCAGTACTTC. This encodes CASSYSQQGYEQYF. The chain has TRBV6-6 and TRBJ2-7; maybe TRBD1 (6 bases). V was clipped by 2 bases and J by 3 bases, with 11 bases between them. CDR1 MNHNY and CDR2 SVGAGI come from the germline V gene (reference sequence). This CDR3 region has 14 residues.

The chain carries TRBV2 and TRBJ2-1; 7 nucleotides line up with TRBD2. The J segment lost 7 bases and the V segment lost 2 bases, leaving 5 bases of the junction unmatched. Germline CDR1 and CDR2: SNHLY and FYNNEI. There are 14 residues in the CDR3. Here the CDR3 reads CASSEREGWNEQFF. CDR3 DNA: TGTGCCAGCAGTGAAAGGGAGGGGTGGAATGAGCAGTTCTTC.

The chain employs TRBV20-1 and TRBJ1-2; no definite D call. The CDR3 is 11 residues long. V was cut by 5 bases and J by 6 bases, with 10 bases left in between. The germline CDR1 and CDR2 sequences are DFQATT and SNEGSKA (reference sequence). The CDR3: CSAPDTDGYTF. DNA for the CDR3: TGCAGTGCTCCTGACACCGATGGCTACACCTTC.

This sequence joins TRBV14 and TRBJ2-5, with 8 bases fitting TRBD2. Trimming removed 4 bases from V and 5 bases from J; junction bases left unmatched: 12. The CDR3 is made up of 16 amino acids. Per the germline V gene, CDR1 is SGHDN and CDR2 is FVKESK. In nucleotides, the CDR3 is TGTGCCAGCAGCCTCTTGCGGGGGGCCCTGGGGGAGACCCAGTACTTC. This translates into CASSLLRGALGETQYF.

CDR3 region: CATGLAGGTDTQYF. DNA of the CDR3: TGCGCCACGGGACTAGCGGGGGGAACAGATACGCAGTATTTT. V is TRBV10-2 and J is TRBJ2-3, with 15 bases fitting TRBD2. This CDR3 is built from 14 residues. Germline CDR1 and CDR2: WSHSY and SAAADI. The J segment lost 3 bases and the V segment lost 10 bases, leaving 2 bases of the junction unmatched.

In its sample, this clone was seen a few times. This chain links TRBV2 with TRBJ1-5; 12 positions match TRBD1. Germline V gene data show CDR1 as SNHLY and CDR2 as FYNNEI. V shed 5 bases, J shed 6 bases, and the junction held 5 bases outside the gene matches. The CDR3 is 15 residues long. CDR3 residues: CASSFSGQGAQPQHF. The DNA for the CDR3 is TGTGCCAGCAGTTTCTCGGGACAGGGGGCTCAGCCCCAGCATTTT. Looking up the rest from reference TRBV2 and TRBJ1-5 gives the full variable domain: EPEVTQTPSHQVTQMGQEVILRCVPISNHLYFYWYRQILGQKVEFLVSFYNNEISEKSEIFDDQFSVERPDGSNFTLKIRSTKLEDSAMYFCASSFSGQGAQPQHFGDGTRLSIL.

V gene TRBV28 combines with J gene TRBJ2-7; TRBD1 agrees at 7 bases. The V gene end was trimmed by 6 bases and the J gene end by 1 base; junction bases not matched to a gene: 6. The CDR3 is 14 residues long. Looked up from germline, CDR1 is MDHEN and CDR2 is SYDVKM. The CDR3 is CASRSGDRSYEQYF. The DNA for the CDR3 is TGTGCCAGCAGATCTGGGGACAGATCCTACGAGCAGTACTTC.